The present TCR beta chain was sequenced within a study of T cells in Graves' hyperthyroidism and ophthalmopathy. CDR1 is SGHTA, CDR2 FQGNSA, per germline. V shed 2 bases and J 0 bases; nucleotides not matched to a gene: 8. This CDR3 contains 17 residues. PBMCs were sourced from more than 9 ml fresh peripheral blood. This clonotype occurred a few times. Amplification of TCR beta CDR3 regions used RNA as the template. The HTBI set primed first-round TCR CDR3 RT-PCR. Each CDR3 protein is one row after TCRdb ran MiXCR on the multiplex PCR reads. Of about 760,000 distinct CDR3 sequences listed, roughly a third are singletons.

V and J are TRBV7-2 and TRBJ2-7, with 9 bases identical to TRBD2. The clonotype comes from a woman in her forties with Graves' hyperthyroidism. Sequenced sample: blood. The DNA for the CDR3 is TGTGCCAGCAGCTTAAAAACCCTAGCGGGACCCTCCTACGAGCAGTACTTC. The encoded protein is CASSLKTLAGPSYEQYF.